These T cell receptor beta chains were read from a single sample in a study of OX40 agonist ivuxolimab in advanced cancers. Data came from immunoSEQ multiplex PCR; TCRdb stores just in-frame clones and leaves some out. The sample has around 63,000 clones, approximately 89% seen once. Sequencing was performed on CD4+ or CD8+ T cells sorted from blood, taken in a trial of the OX40 agonist ivuxolimab. All receptors derive from an adult with an advanced solid tumor such as melanoma, head and neck, liver or kidney cancer. Each CDR3 is given with its conserved first and last residue. D genes are given only for firm matches. Rows give clone size only sometimes, using once, few, many, or a class for an expanded clone.

clone size,D gene,J gene,V gene,CDR3 protein,CDR3 DNA
NA,NA,TRBJ1-6,TRBV6-1,CASSEPRDGTNSPLHF,TGTGCCAGCAGTGAGCCGCGGGACGGAACTAATTCACCCCTCCACTTT
NA,TRBD1,TRBJ2-7,TRBV7-2,CASSREARTGSYEQYF,TGTGCCAGCAGCCGGGAAGCGCGGACAGGGTCTTACGAGCAGTACTTC
few,TRBD1,TRBJ2-5,TRBV5-1,CASSQGARETQYF,TGCGCCAGTTCACAGGGGGCAAGGGAGACCCAGTACTTC
NA,TRBD2,TRBJ2-5,TRBV4-1,CASSQGGLAGRGETQYF,TGCGCCAGCAGCCAAGGGGGACTAGCGGGGCGCGGGGAGACCCAGTACTTC
NA,TRBD2,TRBJ2-5,TRBV10-3,CAISDRRGDQETQYF,TGTGCCATCAGTGATAGGCGGGGGGACCAAGAGACCCAGTACTTC
once,TRBD1,TRBJ1-1,TRBV7-9,CASSTQTGGTEAFF,TGTGCCAGCAGCACCCAGACAGGGGGCACTGAAGCTTTCTTT
NA,NA,TRBJ1-4,TRBV10-3,CAIRDSSEKLFF,TGTGCCATCAGGGACAGCTCGGAAAAACTGTTTTTT
NA,NA,TRBJ1-5,TRBV2,CASGAGYQPQHF,TGTGCCAGCGGAGCAGGTTATCAGCCCCAGCATTTT
NA,NA,TRBJ1-1,TRBV2,CASSVEGRAEAFF,TGTGCCAGCAGTGTGGAGGGTCGGGCTGAAGCTTTCTTT
NA,NA,TRBJ2-3,TRBV7-8,CASSLTGTLTDTQYF,TGTGCCAGCAGCTTAACGGGGACCCTCACAGATACGCAGTATTTT
NA,NA,TRBJ2-7,TRBV5-6,CASSLLTSYEQYF,TGTGCCAGCAGCTTGTTGACTTCCTACGAGCAGTACTTC
NA,TRBD1,TRBJ1-2,TRBV11-2,CASSRPGQGAYGYTF,TGTGCCAGCAGCCGGCCGGGTCAGGGGGCATATGGCTACACCTTC
NA,TRBD1,TRBJ1-3,TRBV4-2,CASSQEWDRGHFGTQNTIYF,TGTGCCAGCAGCCAAGAGTGGGACAGGGGGCATTTTGGGACCCAAAACACCATATATTTT
NA,NA,TRBJ2-6,TRBV7-8,CASSFGGARANVLTF,TGTGCCAGCAGCTTTGGGGGCGCCCGGGCCAACGTCCTGACTTTC
NA,NA,TRBJ1-1,TRBV20-1,CSAKGQREAFF,TGCAGTGCAAAGGGGCAGCGTGAAGCTTTCTTT
NA,NA,TRBJ2-7,TRBV5-8,CASSLVGGYEQYF,TGTGCCAGCAGCTTGGTTGGGGGGTACGAGCAGTACTTC
NA,TRBD1,TRBJ2-7,TRBV18,CASSPSDRDEQYF,TGTGCCAGCTCACCAAGCGACAGGGACGAGCAGTACTTC
once,TRBD1,TRBJ2-2,TRBV29-1,CSVVGTGGTGELFF,TGCAGCGTTGTTGGAACAGGGGGCACCGGGGAGCTGTTTTTT
NA,NA,TRBJ1-1,TRBV5-4,CASSFSGTGNTEAFF,TGTGCCAGCAGCTTTTCCGGGACCGGGAACACTGAAGCTTTCTTT
NA,NA,TRBJ1-1,TRBV5-1,CASSYYGLNTEAFF,TGCGCCAGCAGTTATTATGGGTTAAACACTGAAGCTTTCTTT
once,NA,TRBJ1-2,TRBV6-1,CATRIEQGNYGYTF,TGTGCCACCAGAATTGAACAGGGTAACTATGGCTACACCTTC
NA,NA,TRBJ2-2,TRBV15,CATSRDFRDTSNTGELFF,TGTGCCACCAGCAGAGATTTCAGGGATACCTCGAACACCGGGGAGCTGTTTTTT
NA,NA,TRBJ1-1,TRBV10-3,CAISEIGRDEAFF,TGTGCCATCAGTGAGATAGGGAGGGATGAAGCTTTCTTT
NA,TRBD2,TRBJ2-7,TRBV6-1,CASSGGTAGFYF,TGTGCCAGCAGCGGGGGGACGGCCGGTTTCTACTTC
NA,NA,TRBJ1-2,TRBV7-9,CASSSAAGIYGYTF,TGTGCCAGCAGCTCCGCTGCAGGAATCTATGGCTACACCTTC
once,NA,TRBJ2-5,TRBV21-1,CASSHKPNSSPSIQETQYF,TGTGCCAGCAGCCATAAACCGAACTCCAGCCCGTCTATACAAGAGACCCAGTACTTC
NA,TRBD2,TRBJ2-3,TRBV5-1,CASSLARTSGGTNTDTQYF,TGCGCCAGCAGCTTGGCCAGGACTAGCGGGGGGACTAACACAGATACGCAGTATTTT
NA,NA,TRBJ2-5,TRBV6-4,CASSDVLETQYF,TGTGCCAGCAGTGACGTCTTGGAGACCCAGTACTTC